This T cell receptor beta chain originates from a study of T cell clones after liver transplantation. Study at large: In this trial, immunosuppression withdrawal was attempted within 2 years of liver transplant. Three of the eight recipients were HCV-positive; the rest had non-autoimmune, non-viral transplant indications. Graft-donor-reactive sequences were compared with third-party-reactive TCRbeta sequences from pre-transplant mixed lymphocyte reactions. Post-transplant blood was tracked for graft-donor-reactive T cell clones identified in a pre-transplant mixed lymphocyte reaction.

Germline values: CDR1 SEHNR, CDR2 FQNEAQ (reference sequence). V lost 4 bases and J 5 bases, leaving 8 bases between the germline ends. The length of the CDR3 is 12 residues. Some clones are missing from TCRdb's copy, which holds only in-frame ones; the method was immunoSEQ multiplex PCR. The data show approximately 25,000 clones, approximately 68% seen once. The sequence derives from a human donor who received a liver transplant. Material: CD4+ T cells from blood, obtained before liver transplant. The chain combines TRBV7-9 with TRBJ1-2; D uncertain. The CDR3 region is CASSSGSYGYTF. CDR3 DNA sequence: TGTGCCAGCAGCTCGGGGTCTTATGGCTACACCTTC.